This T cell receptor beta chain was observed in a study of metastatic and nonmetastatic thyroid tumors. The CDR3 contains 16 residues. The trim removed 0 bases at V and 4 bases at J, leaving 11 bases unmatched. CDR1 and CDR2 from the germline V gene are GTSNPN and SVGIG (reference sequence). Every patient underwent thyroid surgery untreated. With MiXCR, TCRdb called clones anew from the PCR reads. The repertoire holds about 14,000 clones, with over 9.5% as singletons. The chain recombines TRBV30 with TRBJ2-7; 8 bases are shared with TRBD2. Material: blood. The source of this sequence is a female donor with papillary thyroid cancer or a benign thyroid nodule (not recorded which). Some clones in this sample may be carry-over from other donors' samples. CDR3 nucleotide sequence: TGTGCCTGGAGTGTACCGGGGGGGGACATATTTTACGAGCAGTACTTC. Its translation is CAWSVPGGDIFYEQYF.